Below, one TCR beta chain is given with its context. CDR1 SGHDT and CDR2 YYEEEE come from the germline V gene. The CDR3 has 15 amino acids. J gave up 5 bases and V 0 bases, and 7 bases lay outside the gene matches. This specimen belongs to a study of cytomegalovirus exposure and HLA in healthy donors. The PCR employed 60 Vbeta primers together with 13 Jbeta primers. Here immunoSEQ multiplex PCR was the method, and the copy in TCRdb shows in-frame clones only, minus some. The sample contains about 200,000 clones, roughly 70% of which appear only once. The V call is TRBV5-6, the J call TRBJ2-5, with 7 bases lining up with TRBD1. What was sequenced was PBMCs. The clonotype originates from a woman aged 25 to 39 in good health and CMV-seronegative. This chain's CDR3 is CASSLVRGGWETQYF. CDR3 in DNA: TGTGCCAGCAGCTTGGTTCGAGGGGGCTGGGAGACCCAGTACTTC.